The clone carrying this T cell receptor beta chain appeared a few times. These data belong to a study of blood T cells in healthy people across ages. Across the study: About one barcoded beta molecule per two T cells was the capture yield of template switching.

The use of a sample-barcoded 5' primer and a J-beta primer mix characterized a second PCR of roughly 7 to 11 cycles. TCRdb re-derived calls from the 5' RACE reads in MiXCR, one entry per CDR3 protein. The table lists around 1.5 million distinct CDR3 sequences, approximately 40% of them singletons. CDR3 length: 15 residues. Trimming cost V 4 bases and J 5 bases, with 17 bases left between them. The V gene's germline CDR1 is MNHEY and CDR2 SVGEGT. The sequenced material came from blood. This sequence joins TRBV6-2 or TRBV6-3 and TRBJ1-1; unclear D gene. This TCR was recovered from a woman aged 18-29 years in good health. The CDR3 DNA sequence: TGTGCCAGCAGTTCAGATCTTCGGATGGAGACTGAAGCTTTCTTT. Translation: CASSSDLRMETEAFF.